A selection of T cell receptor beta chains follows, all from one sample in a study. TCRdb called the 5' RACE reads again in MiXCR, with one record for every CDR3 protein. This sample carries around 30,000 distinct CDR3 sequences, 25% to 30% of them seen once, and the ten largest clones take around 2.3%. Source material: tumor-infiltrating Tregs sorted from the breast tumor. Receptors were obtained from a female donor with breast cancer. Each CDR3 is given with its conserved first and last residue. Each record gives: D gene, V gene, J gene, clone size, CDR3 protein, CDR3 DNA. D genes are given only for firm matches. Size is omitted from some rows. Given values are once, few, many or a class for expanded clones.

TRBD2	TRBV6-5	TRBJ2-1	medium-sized	CASSYLRLARKTDEQFF	TGTGCCAGCAGTTACCTCCGACTAGCACGGAAAACCGATGAGCAGTTCTTC
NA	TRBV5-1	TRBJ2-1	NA	CASSPVGGGAYNEQFF	TGCGCCAGCAGCCCCGTAGGGGGAGGAGCCTACAATGAGCAGTTCTTC
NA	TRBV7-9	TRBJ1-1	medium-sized	CAWGVNTEAFF	TGTGCCTGGGGGGTGAACACTGAAGCTTTCTTT
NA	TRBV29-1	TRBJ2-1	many	CSVELGAVTYNEQFF	TGCAGCGTTGAGTTAGGAGCGGTAACCTACAATGAGCAGTTCTTC
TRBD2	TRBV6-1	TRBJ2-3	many	CASSEPGTRVNTQYF	TGTGCCAGCAGTGAACCCGGGACTAGAGTTAATACGCAGTATTTT
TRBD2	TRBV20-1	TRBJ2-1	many	CSARKGLAGEMVEQFF	TGCAGTGCTAGGAAGGGACTAGCGGGAGAAATGGTTGAGCAGTTCTTC
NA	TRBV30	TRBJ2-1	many	CAWSVYGSSYNEQFF	TGTGCCTGGAGTGTATACGGGAGCTCCTACAATGAGCAGTTCTTC
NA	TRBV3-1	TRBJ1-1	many	CASSHHRDPTEAFF	TGTGCCAGCAGCCACCACCGGGACCCCACTGAAGCTTTCTTT
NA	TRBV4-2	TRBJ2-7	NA	CASSQDGGYEQYF	TGTGCCAGCAGCCAAGATGGGGGTTACGAGCAGTACTTC
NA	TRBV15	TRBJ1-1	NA	CATSRTPTDEAFF	TGTGCCACCAGCAGAACTCCGACAGATGAAGCTTTCTTT
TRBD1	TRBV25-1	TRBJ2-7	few	CASKTGGSYEQYF	TGTGCCAGCAAGACAGGGGGCTCCTACGAGCAGTACTTC
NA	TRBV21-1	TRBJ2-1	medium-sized	CASASRGVREQFF	TGTGCCAGCGCCAGCAGGGGCGTCAGGGAGCAGTTCTTC
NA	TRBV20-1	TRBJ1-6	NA	CSARAEGGHSPLHF	TGCAGTGCTAGAGCGGAGGGAGGGCATTCACCCCTCCACTTT
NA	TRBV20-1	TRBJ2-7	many	CSASSLGGLVSEQYF	TGCAGTGCTAGCTCCCTTGGGGGTTTAGTCTCCGAGCAGTACTTC
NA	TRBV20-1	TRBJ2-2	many	CSSRISNTGELFF	TGCAGTTCCCGTATTTCGAACACCGGGGAGCTGTTTTTT
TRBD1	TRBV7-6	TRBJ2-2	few	CASSPRQGVTGELFF	TGTGCCAGCAGCCCACGACAGGGGGTCACCGGGGAGCTGTTTTTT
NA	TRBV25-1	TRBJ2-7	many	CASSESARGPYEQYF	TGTGCCAGCAGTGAATCGGCTAGAGGGCCTTACGAGCAGTACTTC
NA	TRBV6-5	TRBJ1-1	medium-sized	CASSYRSGNTEAFF	TGTGCCAGCAGTTACCGGTCAGGGAACACTGAAGCTTTCTTT
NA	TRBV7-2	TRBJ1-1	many	CASSLSPMGTEAFF	TGTGCCAGCAGCTTATCCCCCATGGGAACTGAAGCTTTCTTT
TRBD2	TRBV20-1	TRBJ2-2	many	CSARLAGETGELFF	TGCAGTGCTAGGCTAGCGGGAGAGACCGGGGAGCTGTTTTTT